What follows describes a single T cell receptor (beta chain). What it binds is not known. The entry originates in a study of CD8+ T cells in alopecia areata. Study as a whole: Tofacitinib administration to treated patients was oral, at 5 to 10 mg twice daily.

This CDR3 has 14 amino acids. Deletions cut 5 bases from V and 5 bases from J, with 16 bases between. CDR1 and CDR2 (germline): PRHDT, FYEKMQ (reference sequence). RNA was extracted and reverse transcribed into cDNA as the sequencing template. Method: immunoSEQ multiplex PCR; TCRdb's copy keeps in-frame clones and lacks some. The sample shows over 100,000 clones, more than 45% of them seen only once. The treatment was: oral pan-JAK inhibitor, 5-10 mg twice daily. PBMCs served as the source from which CD4+ and CD8+ T cells were sorted. Whole-study results and caveats: Scalp clonality, along with expanded CD8+ clones among the top 100, was significantly decreased by tofacitinib. Higher clonality and more expanded CD8+ clones appeared in lesional than normal scalp.

The chain has TRBV13 and TRBJ2-7; D is undetermined. Sample: CD4+ T cells sorted from blood, taken at week 4, from a patient treated with tofacitinib. The TCR sequence derives from a human donor with alopecia areata. DNA for the CDR3: TGTGCCAGCAGCCGTCCGTACTTCATGGACGAGCAGTACTTC. Translated: CASSRPYFMDEQYF. Full variable domain (outside the CDR3, taken from reference TRBV13 and TRBJ2-7): AAGVIQSPRHLIKEKRETATLKCYPIPRHDTVYWYQQGPGQDPQFLISFYEKMQSDKGSIPDRFSAQQFSDYHSELNMSSLELGDSALYFCASSRPYFMDEQYFGPGTRLTVT.